This TCR beta chain came from a study of human T cells and chemical hapten exposure. Overall study: Application of 0.01% DPC to the upper back was done by patch test, with a reading at 6 days. The patients, most of them female, presented with alopecia areata, totalis or universalis.

The CDR3 totals 14 residues. The germline V gene has CDR1 GTSNPN and CDR2 SVGIG (reference sequence). The germline V and J ends were trimmed by 0 bases and 1 base, with 7 bases remaining between them. This clonotype was counted only a few times. Its antigen is unidentified. Study-level points and caveats: Relative to control repertoires, expanded TCRs gave rise to significantly more large CDR3 similarity clusters.

It was the library that attached unique molecular identifiers to individual cDNA molecules. In TCRdb, the RACE reads were re-called with MiXCR into one record per CDR3 protein. Of over 30,000 distinct CDR3 sequences in the sample, roughly 7.6% were seen once. Specified time point: pre-sensitization, week 0. Specified treatment: therapeutic diphenylcyclopropenone sensitization with weekly scalp DPC. The sequenced sample was whole blood, obtained in connection with sensitization to the hapten diphenylcyclopropenone (DPC). The chain joins TRBV30 to TRBJ2-4, with D hard to call. This clonotype originated in a woman between 50 and 59 years old with alopecia areata. Some clones in this sample may be carry-over from other donors' samples. The CDR3 is CAWSVAGAKNIQYF. The CDR3 DNA sequence: TGTGCCTGGAGTGTTGCTGGGGCCAAAAACATTCAGTACTTC.